This TCR beta chain originates from a study of vaccination and CD4 T cells after COVID-19. For the study at large: According to the study, participants were given two doses of BNT162b2 or mRNA-1273 vaccine. Post-vaccine sampling followed dose two by a median about 69 days (range 14 to 241).

Study-level findings and limits: The study found median SARS-CoV-2-reactive clonotypes rising from roughly 19 to 38, not significantly.

Described treatment: roughly ten-day PBMC culture with coronavirus spike peptide pools or control peptides (ViraFEST assay). Those CD4+ T cells from the unexposed donor predate the COVID-19 pandemic (2011-2018). This clonotype was detected a few times. Its antigen is undetermined. Researchers used the Oncomine TCR Beta short-read assay to sequence DNA from cultured CD4+ T cells. TCRdb processed the PCR reads anew with MiXCR; each CDR3 protein has one entry. The repertoire holds roughly 2,300 distinct CDR3 sequences, with 15% to 20% as singletons. The sequenced sample consisted of CD4+ T cells from blood, cultured in vitro. The receptor was isolated from a human donor in good health.

CDR3 coding DNA: TGTGCCAGCAGCTTAGACTTCAGCGGGACTAGCGGGAGACCTAGGTCTGAGCAGTTCTTC. This translates into CASSLDFSGTSGRPRSEQFF. This chain uses TRBV7-9 with TRBJ2-1, with 14 bases lining up with TRBD2. This CDR3 comprises 20 residues. The V gene's germline CDR1 is SEHNR and CDR2 FQNEAQ (reference sequence). V was clipped by 1 base and J by 9 bases; unmatched bases: 17.